A selection of T cell receptor beta chains follows, all from one sample in a study of T cell responses to AZD1222 COVID-19 vaccine. Measured with immunoSEQ multiplex PCR; TCRdb has only the in-frame clones, and not every one. The sample has around 140,000 clones, roughly nine tenths seen once; the top ten hold around 5%. Sequenced material: peripheral blood, taken on day 0 of AZD1222 vaccination. Source of these receptors: an adult in good health. CDR3s include the opening cysteine and the closing phenylalanine or tryptophan. Fields, in order: V gene, clone size, D gene, J gene, CDR3 DNA, CDR3 protein. A D gene is named only where the DNA matches it firmly. Some rows mark clone size as missing; the rest say once, few, many or name a class of expanded clone.

V gene: TRBV30
clone size: -
D gene: -
J gene: TRBJ2-1
CDR3 DNA: TGTGCCTGGAGTGTACGGCTAGCTTCCTACAATGAGCAGTTCTTC
CDR3 protein: CAWSVRLASYNEQFF

V gene: TRBV10-1
clone size: -
D gene: -
J gene: TRBJ2-1
CDR3 DNA: TGCGCCAGCCGGCGGGGTAAGGGTGAGCAGTTCTTC
CDR3 protein: CASRRGKGEQFF

V gene: TRBV7-3
clone size: -
D gene: -
J gene: TRBJ1-1
CDR3 DNA: TGTGCCAGCAGCCCCGGATGGGTCACTGAAGCTTTCTTT
CDR3 protein: CASSPGWVTEAFF

V gene: TRBV5-1
clone size: few
D gene: -
J gene: TRBJ1-3
CDR3 DNA: TGCGCCAGCAGCACGGGGGGCTCTGGAAACACCATATATTTT
CDR3 protein: CASSTGGSGNTIYF

V gene: TRBV19
clone size: -
D gene: TRBD2
J gene: TRBJ2-1
CDR3 DNA: TGTGCCAGTAGTAAGGGGACTAGGCTTCGGGTCATCGACAATGAGCAGTTCTTC
CDR3 protein: CASSKGTRLRVIDNEQFF

V gene: TRBV6-1
clone size: -
D gene: -
J gene: TRBJ2-5
CDR3 DNA: TGTGCCAGCAGTGAAGGGGGAGGGGGGATTGGGACCCAGTACTTC
CDR3 protein: CASSEGGGGIGTQYF

V gene: TRBV11-2
clone size: -
D gene: -
J gene: TRBJ1-4
CDR3 DNA: TGTGCCAGCAGCTTAGGCCGGGCAGGGACTAATGAAAAACTGTTTTTT
CDR3 protein: CASSLGRAGTNEKLFF

V gene: TRBV12-3/TRBV12-4
clone size: -
D gene: -
J gene: TRBJ1-2
CDR3 DNA: TGTGCCAGCAGTTTGACAGTCTATGGCTACACCTTC
CDR3 protein: CASSLTVYGYTF

V gene: TRBV28
clone size: once
D gene: -
J gene: TRBJ1-2
CDR3 DNA: TGTGCCAGCAGTTTCCCCATCCCCAGTTCTAACTATGGCTACACCTTC
CDR3 protein: CASSFPIPSSNYGYTF

V gene: TRBV6-1
clone size: -
D gene: -
J gene: TRBJ1-2
CDR3 DNA: TGTGCCAGCAGTGAAGGAGGGGGGGCGGAGGGCTACACCTTC
CDR3 protein: CASSEGGGAEGYTF

V gene: TRBV11-2
clone size: -
D gene: TRBD1
J gene: TRBJ1-2
CDR3 DNA: TGTGCCAGCAGCTTCCGACAGGGTAACTCTAACTATGGCTACACCTTC
CDR3 protein: CASSFRQGNSNYGYTF

V gene: TRBV27
clone size: -
D gene: TRBD1
J gene: TRBJ2-3
CDR3 DNA: TGTGCCAGCAGTTCGGGACAGAGAGTGGATACGCAGTATTTT
CDR3 protein: CASSSGQRVDTQYF

V gene: TRBV14
clone size: once
D gene: TRBD2
J gene: TRBJ2-7
CDR3 DNA: TGTGCCAGCAGCCCTCAGAGGCTACTAGCGGGAGGTTCCTACGAGCAGTACTTC
CDR3 protein: CASSPQRLLAGGSYEQYF

V gene: TRBV19
clone size: -
D gene: TRBD1
J gene: TRBJ2-1
CDR3 DNA: TGTGCCAGTAGAAGGACAGGGAGCTCCTACAATGAGCAGTTCTTC
CDR3 protein: CASRRTGSSYNEQFF

V gene: TRBV4-1
clone size: once
D gene: -
J gene: TRBJ1-5
CDR3 DNA: TGCGCCAGCAGCCAAGATCACGCAGGGGTCAATCAGCCCCAGCATTTT
CDR3 protein: CASSQDHAGVNQPQHF

V gene: TRBV18
clone size: -
D gene: -
J gene: TRBJ1-1
CDR3 DNA: TGTGCCAGCTCACCAGACCAGGGGTTGAACACTGAAGCTTTCTTT
CDR3 protein: CASSPDQGLNTEAFF

V gene: TRBV12-3/TRBV12-4
clone size: few
D gene: -
J gene: TRBJ2-7
CDR3 DNA: TGTGCCAGCAGGACAGCCGGCTCCTACGAGCAGTACTTC
CDR3 protein: CASRTAGSYEQYF

V gene: TRBV12-5
clone size: -
D gene: TRBD2
J gene: TRBJ2-1
CDR3 DNA: TGTGCTAGTGGCGGACTAGCCGGATATGAGCAGTTCTTC
CDR3 protein: CASGGLAGYEQFF

V gene: TRBV27
clone size: -
D gene: -
J gene: TRBJ2-7
CDR3 DNA: TGTGCCAGCAGTCGCCCGTCGAGGGGCGCCCTGGGAGAGCAGTACTTC
CDR3 protein: CASSRPSRGALGEQYF

V gene: TRBV7-2
clone size: -
D gene: -
J gene: TRBJ1-2
CDR3 DNA: TGTGCCAGCAGCTTAGGAGTCAGGGAGGGGGCTAACTATGGCTACACCTTC
CDR3 protein: CASSLGVREGANYGYTF

V gene: TRBV19
clone size: -
D gene: TRBD1
J gene: TRBJ2-3
CDR3 DNA: TGTGCCAGTAACCCTGGCAGGGGGTCGGATACGCAGTATTTT
CDR3 protein: CASNPGRGSDTQYF

V gene: TRBV3-1/TRBV3-2
clone size: -
D gene: -
J gene: TRBJ2-1
CDR3 DNA: TGTGCCAGCGCTCCTGGGCAGGGGTGGAATGAGCAGTTCTTC
CDR3 protein: CASAPGQGWNEQFF

V gene: TRBV4-2
clone size: -
D gene: TRBD2
J gene: TRBJ2-1
CDR3 DNA: TGTGCCAGCAGCCAAGGGGGTAGCGGGACCCGCTCCTACAATGAGCAGTTCTTC
CDR3 protein: CASSQGGSGTRSYNEQFF

V gene: TRBV18
clone size: -
D gene: -
J gene: TRBJ1-5
CDR3 DNA: TGTGCCAGCTCAGGGGGGGGCGGTCAGCCCCAGCATTTT
CDR3 protein: CASSGGGGQPQHF

V gene: TRBV7-9
clone size: -
D gene: TRBD1
J gene: TRBJ1-1
CDR3 DNA: TGTGCCATGCAACCGGGACAGAGGAACACTGAAGCTTTCTTT
CDR3 protein: CAMQPGQRNTEAFF

V gene: TRBV6-2/TRBV6-3
clone size: -
D gene: TRBD2
J gene: TRBJ2-3
CDR3 DNA: TGTGCCAGCAGTCCCTTTAGGGGACTAGCGGGAGGGCCCTCCACAGATACGCAGTATTTT
CDR3 protein: CASSPFRGLAGGPSTDTQYF

V gene: TRBV5-1
clone size: -
D gene: -
J gene: TRBJ2-1
CDR3 DNA: TGCGCCAGCAGCCCAGAGTACAATGAGCAGTTCTTC
CDR3 protein: CASSPEYNEQFF

V gene: TRBV19
clone size: -
D gene: TRBD2
J gene: TRBJ2-3
CDR3 DNA: TGTGCCAGTGGAAGACTAGCGGGAGGTACAGATACGCAGTATTTT
CDR3 protein: CASGRLAGGTDTQYF

V gene: TRBV7-2
clone size: -
D gene: TRBD2
J gene: TRBJ2-7
CDR3 DNA: TGTGCCAGCAGCCAAACGGGAGGGCCCTTCAAGCAGTACTTC
CDR3 protein: CASSQTGGPFKQYF

V gene: TRBV6-5
clone size: once
D gene: -
J gene: TRBJ2-1
CDR3 DNA: TGTGCCAGCACCACCCAGAGGGCAGGGGACAATGAGCAGTTCTTC
CDR3 protein: CASTTQRAGDNEQFF

V gene: TRBV12-3/TRBV12-4
clone size: -
D gene: -
J gene: TRBJ1-3
CDR3 DNA: TGTGCCAGCAGTTTATATGCTGGAAACACCATATATTTT
CDR3 protein: CASSLYAGNTIYF

V gene: TRBV5-1
clone size: -
D gene: TRBD1
J gene: TRBJ1-1
CDR3 DNA: TGCGCCAGCAGCAGGACAGGGGGAAGCACTGAAGCTTTCTTT
CDR3 protein: CASSRTGGSTEAFF

V gene: TRBV27
clone size: -
D gene: -
J gene: TRBJ1-5
CDR3 DNA: TGTGCCAGCAGTTTAGCGCCTAAGGGCAATCAGCCCCAGCATTTT
CDR3 protein: CASSLAPKGNQPQHF

V gene: TRBV19
clone size: -
D gene: -
J gene: TRBJ1-2
CDR3 DNA: TGTGCCAGTATTGCTACGGACAGTTTCTATGGCTACACCTTC
CDR3 protein: CASIATDSFYGYTF

V gene: TRBV5-1
clone size: -
D gene: TRBD1
J gene: TRBJ1-1
CDR3 DNA: TGCGCCAGCAGCTTGGCGACCGGGACAGGTGAAGCTTTCTTT
CDR3 protein: CASSLATGTGEAFF

V gene: TRBV28
clone size: -
D gene: -
J gene: TRBJ1-2
CDR3 DNA: TGTGCCAGCAGCCTCAGGGTGAGCTATGGCTACACCTTC
CDR3 protein: CASSLRVSYGYTF

V gene: TRBV5-1
clone size: -
D gene: TRBD1
J gene: TRBJ1-2
CDR3 DNA: TGCGCCAGCAGCAAGGACAGGGGGCGCGATGGCTACACCTTC
CDR3 protein: CASSKDRGRDGYTF

V gene: TRBV5-1
clone size: -
D gene: TRBD1
J gene: TRBJ1-1
CDR3 DNA: TGCGCCAGCAGCGCCAGGGGGCAGGGTAACACTGAAGCTTTCTTT
CDR3 protein: CASSARGQGNTEAFF

V gene: TRBV5-6
clone size: -
D gene: TRBD1
J gene: TRBJ1-2
CDR3 DNA: TGTGCCAGCAGCGTACAGGGGCATGGCTACACCTTC
CDR3 protein: CASSVQGHGYTF

V gene: TRBV2
clone size: -
D gene: -
J gene: TRBJ1-2
CDR3 DNA: TGTGCCAGCGACCCACAGGGCGTAGCCTATGGCTACACCTTC
CDR3 protein: CASDPQGVAYGYTF